These 21 T cell receptor beta chains were all obtained from the same sample, sequenced in a study of blood T cell repertoires in COVID-19. TCRdb's table, derived via immunoSEQ multiplex PCR, lists solely in-frame clones and lacks some. The sample includes approximately 190,000 clones, around four fifths of them seen just once. Input material: peripheral blood. These receptors were collected from a woman aged 40 to 49 with acute or convalescent COVID-19.

The chain carries TRBV7-2 and TRBJ2-7, with 9 bases matching TRBD1. V dropped 3 bases and J dropped 4; count of bases not matched to a gene: 7. The CDR3 covers 15 residues. CDR1 is SGHTA, CDR2 FQGNSA, per germline. In nucleotides, the CDR3 is TGTGCCAGCAGCTTCAGGGCGGACAGGGGTTACGAGCAGTACTTC. Protein: CASSFRADRGYEQYF.

The chain links TRBV24-1 to TRBJ2-5; possible D gene TRBD1, 6 bases. This CDR3 region has 15 residues. Germline assignment: CDR1 KGHDR and CDR2 SFDVKD. Between the trimmed V and J ends, which lost 4 bases and 5 bases, there was a span of 16 bases. CDR3 coding DNA: TGTGCCACCAGTGAGCCTACAGCAGGGGAGGAGACCCAGTACTTC. This encodes CATSEPTAGEETQYF.

The genes are TRBV5-8 and TRBJ2-3; 10 bases align to TRBD2. The J segment lost 3 bases and the V segment lost 0 bases, leaving 10 bases of the junction unmatched. Germline assignment: CDR1 SGHTS and CDR2 YDEGEE. The CDR3 covers 18 residues. The chain's CDR3 is CASSLEAGGPLVTDTQYF. DNA of the CDR3: TGTGCCAGCAGCTTGGAAGCGGGGGGGCCTCTTGTAACAGATACGCAGTATTTT.

The rearrangement joins TRBV30 to TRBJ1-2; D possibly corresponds to TRBD1 (5 bases). Trimming removed 0 bases from V and 6 bases from J, with 17 bases in between. Per the germline V gene, CDR1 is GTSNPN and CDR2 is SVGIG (reference sequence). This CDR3 region has 15 residues. The CDR3 region is CAWSVLIGGIDGYTF. Here the CDR3 DNA reads TGTGCCTGGAGTGTACTCATCGGGGGGATTGATGGCTACACCTTC. Full variable domain (missing parts from reference TRBV30 and TRBJ1-2): SQTIHQWPATLVQPVGSPLSLECTVEGTSNPNLYWYRQAAGRGLQLLFYSVGIGQISSEVPQNLSASRPQDRQFILSSKKLLLSDSGFYLCAWSVLIGGIDGYTFGSGTRLTVV.

V usage is TRBV6-5 and J usage is TRBJ1-3, with D perhaps matching TRBD1 (6 bases). There are 14 residues in the CDR3. V dropped 5 bases and J dropped 6 bases, with 14 bases sitting between them. The germline CDR1 and CDR2 sequences are MNHEY and SVGAGI. CDR3: CASSRPGQANTIYF. In DNA form, the CDR3 reads TGTGCCAGCAGTCGGCCGGGACAAGCAAACACCATATATTTT.

V usage is TRBV28 and J usage is TRBJ2-7; 7 bases align to TRBD1. This CDR3 contains 13 residues. Germline CDR1 reads MDHEN; CDR2 reads SYDVKM. Trimming at V came to 5 bases and at J to 3 bases, leaving 4 bases not matched to a gene. The CDR3 DNA follows: TGTGCCAGCAGTCTCCAGGGGGTCTACGAGCAGTACTTC. It is translated as CASSLQGVYEQYF.

V is TRBV7-7 and J is TRBJ2-1, with D maybe TRBD1 (6 bases). Germline V gene sequence: CDR1 SSHAT, CDR2 FNYEAQ (reference sequence). V shed 5 bases and J shed 7 bases, with 12 bases lying between them. This CDR3 contains 13 residues. The CDR3 coding sequence is TGTGCCAGCAGCATCCAACAGGGTAATGAGCAGTTCTTC. It codes for CASSIQQGNEQFF.

V and J are TRBV28 and TRBJ2-1; a possible D gene is TRBD2 (6 bases). With 6 bases removed from V and 2 bases from J, the gap between germline ends came to 8 bases. The CDR3 spans 13 residues. Germline V CDR1 and CDR2: MDHEN, SYDVKM. This chain's CDR3 is CASSRRAYNEQFF. CDR3 nucleotides: TGTGCCAGCAGCAGGAGGGCCTACAATGAGCAGTTCTTC. Full variable domain (rest looked up from reference TRBV28 and TRBJ2-1): DVKVTQSSRYLVKRTGEKVFLECVQDMDHENMFWYRQDPGLGLRLIYFSYDVKMKEKGDIPEGYSVSREKKERFSLILESASTNQTSMYLCASSRRAYNEQFFGPGTRLTVL.

This chain links TRBV11-3 with TRBJ2-7; D remains ambiguous. There are 14 residues in the CDR3. Looked up from germline, CDR1 is SGHNT and CDR2 is YENEEA. Trimming removed 0 bases from V and 4 bases from J, with 10 bases in between. This chain's CDR3 is CASSLDFGPYEQYF. CDR3 sequence (DNA): TGTGCCAGCAGCTTAGATTTCGGTCCGTACGAGCAGTACTTC.

This clone was seen once. V is TRBV12-5 and J is TRBJ1-2, with TRBD1 matching over 8 bases. This CDR3 contains 14 residues. Germline lookup yields CDR1 LGHNT and CDR2 FRNRAP. J was trimmed by 6 bases and V by 3 bases; bases with no gene match: 6. The CDR3 DNA is TGTGCTAGTGGTTTCGCCAGGGGGCTAGATGGCTACACCTTC. It codes for CASGFARGLDGYTF. Supplemented by reference TRBV12-5 and TRBJ1-2, the full variable domain reads DARVTQTPRHKVTEMGQEVTMRCQPILGHNTVFWYRQTMMQGLELLAYFRNRAPLDDSGMPKDRFSAEMPDATLATLKIQPSEPRDSAVYFCASGFARGLDGYTFGSGTRLTVV.

This clone has a single count. The chain uses TRBV28 and TRBJ2-7, with a weak D call TRBD2 (6 bases). Germline loops: CDR1 MDHEN, CDR2 SYDVKM. V lost 5 bases to trimming and J lost 1 base, with 12 bases between them. This CDR3 is built from 14 residues. The CDR3 loop reads CASSQGLRSYEQYF. The CDR3 nucleotides read TGTGCCAGCAGTCAGGGACTTCGGTCCTACGAGCAGTACTTC. The full variable domain, completed using reference TRBV28 and TRBJ2-7, is DVKVTQSSRYLVKRTGEKVFLECVQDMDHENMFWYRQDPGLGLRLIYFSYDVKMKEKGDIPEGYSVSREKKERFSLILESASTNQTSMYLCASSQGLRSYEQYFGPGTRLTVT.

The V and J genes are TRBV24-1 and TRBJ2-3; 7 bases align to TRBD2. CDR1 and CDR2 (germline): KGHDR, SFDVKD. Losses at the gene ends were 1 base for V and 2 bases for J; bases not matched to a gene: 11. This CDR3 is built from 18 residues. This chain's CDR3 is CATSDLGRDGPHTDTQYF. CDR3 coding DNA: TGTGCCACCAGTGATTTAGGGAGGGACGGCCCCCACACAGATACGCAGTATTTT.

This clone has a handful of counts. The chain joins TRBV24-1 to TRBJ2-5, with 7 positions matching TRBD1. This CDR3 contains 15 residues. Looked up from germline, CDR1 is KGHDR and CDR2 is SFDVKD. V lost 0 bases, J lost 3 bases, and 3 bases stayed unmatched. In DNA form, the CDR3 reads TGTGCCACCAGTGATTTGACTGACAGGGAAGAGACCCAGTACTTC. This translates into CATSDLTDREETQYF.

The chain uses TRBV18 and TRBJ1-6; 7 bases agree with TRBD1. From germline, CDR1 is KGHSH and CDR2 LQKENI. This CDR3 has 15 residues. V lost 2 bases to trimming and J lost 13 bases; unmatched junction nucleotides: 11. CDR3 sequence reads: CASSPGSGGSPPLHF. CDR3 DNA sequence: TGTGCCAGCTCACCAGGGTCAGGGGGTTCTCCGCCCCTCCACTTT.

The chain recombines TRBV11-2 with TRBJ1-1; D unresolved. V lost 3 bases and J lost 11, with 13 bases in between. This CDR3 comprises 12 residues. From germline, CDR1 is SGHAT and CDR2 FQNNGV. In nucleotides, the CDR3 is TGTGCCAGCAGCTTTTATAGGACTGGGGCTTTCTTT. This sequence encodes CASSFYRTGAFF.

Only a few counts were recorded for this clone. V gene TRBV7-3 combines with J gene TRBJ2-7, with a tentative D call TRBD2 (5 bases). The germline V gene has CDR1 SGHTA and CDR2 FQGTGA. The V end was cut by 5 bases, the J end by 0 bases, with 17 bases between. This CDR3 region has 16 residues. CDR3 in DNA: TGTGCCAGCAGCCGGATGGGGAGCGGTAGCTCCTACGAGCAGTACTTC. Residues: CASSRMGSGSSYEQYF.

This clone was recorded only once. This sequence joins TRBV20-1 and TRBJ1-2; D gene ambiguous. Trimming removed 3 bases from V and 4 bases from J, with 15 bases in between. This CDR3 comprises 14 residues. CDR1 DFQATT and CDR2 SNEGSKA come from the germline V gene (reference sequence). CDR3 coding DNA: TGCAGTGCTAGTCTGGGAGGAATCCTCTATGGCTACACCTTC. Its protein is CSASLGGILYGYTF.

J is TRBJ2-7 and V is TRBV11-1, with 9 bases that match TRBD2. V dropped 5 bases and J dropped 8; count of bases not matched to a gene: 13. There are 15 residues in the CDR3. Germline V lookup: CDR1 SGHAT, CDR2 FQDESV (reference sequence). CDR3 in amino acids: CASSDSGGGSVKQYF. CDR3 DNA: TGTGCCAGCAGCGATAGCGGGGGAGGGTCCGTGAAGCAGTACTTC. The full variable domain, rest sourced from reference TRBV11-1 and TRBJ2-7, is EAEVAQSPRYKITEKSQAVAFWCDPISGHATLYWYRQILGQGPELLVQFQDESVVDDSQLPKDRFSAERLKGVDSTLKIQPAELGDSAMYLCASSDSGGGSVKQYFGPGTRLTVT.

This clone has only one observation. The rearrangement joins TRBV28 to TRBJ1-4; D gene unclear. Per germline, CDR1 MDHEN and CDR2 SYDVKM. This CDR3 region has 17 residues. Trimming removed 4 bases from V and 0 bases from J, with 15 bases in between. The CDR3 sequence is CASSSWGWSATNEKLFF. The CDR3 DNA follows: TGTGCCAGCAGTTCATGGGGTTGGAGTGCAACTAATGAAAAACTGTTTTTT.

This chain links TRBV28 with TRBJ1-5, with TRBD1 matching 8 bases. V lost 4 bases to trimming and J lost 1 base; unmatched junction nucleotides: 3. CDR1 and CDR2 (germline): MDHEN, SYDVKM. The CDR3 loop spans 15 amino acids. The CDR3 is CASSSDRGSNQPQHF. The DNA for the CDR3 is TGTGCCAGCAGTTCCGACAGGGGAAGCAATCAGCCCCAGCATTTT.

The gene calls are TRBV4-2 and TRBJ2-1; 7 bases map to TRBD2. Trimming at V came to 0 bases and at J to 4 bases, leaving 12 bases not matched to a gene. The CDR3 contains 18 residues. Looked up from germline, CDR1 is LGHNA and CDR2 is YNFKEQ. Here the CDR3 reads CASSQDPLGAGRYNEQFF. The CDR3 nucleotides read TGTGCCAGCAGCCAAGACCCCCTTGGAGCGGGAAGGTACAATGAGCAGTTCTTC.